These 2 T cell receptor beta chains were sequenced from one sample in a study of shared clonotypes between healthy human individuals. Clones were read by immunoSEQ multiplex PCR, and TCRdb kept only the in-frame ones, dropping some. This table has nearly 2 million clones, approximately 94% appearing once. Terminally differentiated effector memory CD45RA+ cells were excluded by CCR7 positive selection of CD45RO-negative cells. The sequenced material came from naive CD8+ T cells sorted from blood. The receptor set was obtained from a man aged 18 to 30 in good health.

This clone was seen just once. The chain is built from TRBV11-2 and TRBJ2-7; 9 nucleotides align to TRBD1. Germline-derived CDR1 and CDR2 are SGHAT and FQNNGV. The junction had 5 bases not matched to a gene; V was cut back by 4 bases and J by 1 base. CDR3 length equals 15 residues. This CDR3 reads CASSYTGGASYEQYF. The CDR3 coding sequence is TGTGCCAGCAGCTACACAGGGGGCGCGTCCTACGAGCAGTACTTC.

This chain joins TRBV11-2 and TRBJ2-7; the D is unclear. Germline V CDR1 and CDR2: SGHAT, FQNNGV. V lost 5 bases to trimming and J lost 11 bases, with 13 bases between them. The length of the CDR3 is 11 residues. In nucleotides, the CDR3 is TGTGCCAGCAGCGGGGTGGCTTGGGAGTACTTC. This codes for CASSGVAWEYF.